This T cell receptor delta chain was captured in a study of γδ T cells in repeated Plasmodium falciparum infection. Turning to the study itself: Donors were malaria-exposed Malian children or age- and gender-matched Australian children. General study findings and limits: Over time and infection, Vgamma9/Vdelta2+ repertoires remained highly stable and polyclonal. Malian donors came from one small rural village, predominantly one ethnic group.

Both TRG and TRD chains were sequenced from each sorted sample. TCRdb re-called clones from the multiplex PCR reads using CATT. The sample holds some 51,000 delta-chain clones, 1.9% seen once. There are 15 residues in the CDR3. Germline V lookup: CDR1 GEAIGNYY, CDR2 EKD. This clone has a handful of counts. Its cognate antigen is unknown. The translation of this DNA and the TCRdb protein of a much larger clone differ at residue 13, probably owing to a read error; the protein shown here is translated from the DNA. Vgamma9/Vdelta2+ and Vdelta2-negative gammadelta T cells were flow-sorted from PBMC for bulk sequencing.

The clonotype originates from a pool of human donors (malaria-infected and uninfected, not separated). No J gene was named, though the V gene is TRDV2; the table assigns TRDD3, which was not confirmed against the DNA. Sequencing was performed on gamma-delta T cells from blood. The CDR3 reads CACDRLGASADKPIF. DNA of the CDR3: TGTGCCTGTGACAGACTGGGGGCCTCCGCCGATAAACCCATCTTT.